The 5 T cell receptor beta chains below all came from one sample that was sequenced in a study of glioma-infiltrating T cells after dendritic cell vaccination. This table comes from immunoSEQ multiplex PCR, and its TCRdb copy is limited to in-frame clones, with some not included. The sample gives tens of thousands of clones, 82% of which show up once; over 9% is in the top ten. Sample: blood, taken before dendritic cell vaccination. The receptors come from a human donor with glioblastoma.

This clone was counted once. V gene TRBV11-3 combines with J gene TRBJ1-1; possibly TRBD1 for D (6 bases). From germline, CDR1 is SGHNT and CDR2 YENEEA. Trimming cost V 5 bases and J 0 bases, with 10 bases left between them. CDR3 length: 14 amino acids. CDR3 in amino acids: CASSRGGVNTEAFF. CDR3 DNA sequence: TGTGCCAGCAGCCGAGGGGGAGTGAACACTGAAGCTTTCTTT.

This clone was seen more than once but under ten times. The chain couples TRBV7-9 to TRBJ2-4; 10 positions match TRBD1. The CDR3 extends over 15 amino acids. V trimming: 5 bases; J trimming: 5 bases; junction bases outside the gene matches: 6. The germline V gene encodes CDR1 SEHNR and CDR2 FQNEAQ (reference sequence). This chain's CDR3 is CASSPQTGGQNIQYF. The CDR3 coding sequence is TGTGCCAGCAGCCCCCAGACAGGGGGCCAAAACATTCAGTACTTC.

The chain links TRBV28 to TRBJ2-1, with 7 bases that match TRBD1. The CDR3 contains 19 residues. Trimming removed 7 bases from V and 0 bases from J; junction bases left unmatched: 18. Germline V gives CDR1 MDHEN, CDR2 SYDVKM. The CDR3 loop is CASTKTGTATRSSYNEQFF. The CDR3 DNA reads as TGTGCCAGCACCAAAACCGGGACAGCCACACGGAGCTCCTACAATGAGCAGTTCTTC. Based on the CDR3 plus reference TRBV28 and TRBJ2-1, the full variable domain is DVKVTQSSRYLVKRTGEKVFLECVQDMDHENMFWYRQDPGLGLRLIYFSYDVKMKEKGDIPEGYSVSREKKERFSLILESASTNQTSMYLCASTKTGTATRSSYNEQFFGPGTRLTVL.

This clone was detected only once. An end of the junction does not agree with germline; a read error may underlie this. The chain combines TRBV7-7 with TRBJ2-1; a possible D gene is TRBD1 (6 bases). Germline CDR1 is SSHAT and CDR2 is FNYEAQ (reference sequence). The CDR3 covers 13 residues. CDR3 amino acids: CASSLGTRQAQFF. As DNA, the CDR3 is TGTGCTAGCAGCTTAGGGACCCGACAGGCGCAGTTCTTC.

The rearrangement joins TRBV5-1 to TRBJ2-1; no clear D gene. Germline V gene data show CDR1 as SGHRS and CDR2 as YFSETQ. The V end lost 4 bases, the J end lost 8 bases, and 13 bases lay between the germline ends. This CDR3 has 13 amino acids. In nucleotides, the CDR3 is TGCGCCAGCAGCGTGACCGACACAGATGAGCAGTTCTTC. Its protein product is CASSVTDTDEQFF.